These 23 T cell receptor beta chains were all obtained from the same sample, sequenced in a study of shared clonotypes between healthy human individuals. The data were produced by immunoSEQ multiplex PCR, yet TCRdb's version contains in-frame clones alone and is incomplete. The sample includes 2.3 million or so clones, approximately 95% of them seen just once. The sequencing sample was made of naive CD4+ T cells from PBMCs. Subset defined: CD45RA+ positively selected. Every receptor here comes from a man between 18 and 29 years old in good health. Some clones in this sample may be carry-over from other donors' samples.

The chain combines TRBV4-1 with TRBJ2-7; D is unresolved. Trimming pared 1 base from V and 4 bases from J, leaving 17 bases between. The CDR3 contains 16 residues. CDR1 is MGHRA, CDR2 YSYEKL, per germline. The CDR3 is CASSQGSRPQAYEQYF. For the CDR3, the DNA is TGCGCCAGCAGCCAAGGCAGTCGACCCCAGGCATACGAGCAGTACTTC.

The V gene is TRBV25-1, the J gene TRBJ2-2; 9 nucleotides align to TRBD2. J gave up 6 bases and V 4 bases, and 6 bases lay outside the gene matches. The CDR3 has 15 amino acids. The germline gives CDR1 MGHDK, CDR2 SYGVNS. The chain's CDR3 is CASSGVSGRPGELFF. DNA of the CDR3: TGTGCCAGCAGTGGCGTTAGCGGGAGACCCGGGGAGCTGTTTTTT.

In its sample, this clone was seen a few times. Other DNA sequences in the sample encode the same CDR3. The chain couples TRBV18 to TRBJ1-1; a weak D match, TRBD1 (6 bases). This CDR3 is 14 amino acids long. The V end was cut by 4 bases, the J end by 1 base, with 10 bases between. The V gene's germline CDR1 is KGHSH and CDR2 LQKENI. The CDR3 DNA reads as TGTGCCAGCTCACTACGGACAGAGAACACTGAAGCTTTCTTT. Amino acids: CASSLRTENTEAFF.

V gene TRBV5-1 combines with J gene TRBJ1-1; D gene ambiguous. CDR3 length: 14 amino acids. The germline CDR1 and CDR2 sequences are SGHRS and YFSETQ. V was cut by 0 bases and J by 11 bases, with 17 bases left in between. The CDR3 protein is CASSLETPDPGAFF. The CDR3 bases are TGCGCCAGCAGCTTGGAGACTCCAGACCCTGGCGCTTTCTTT.

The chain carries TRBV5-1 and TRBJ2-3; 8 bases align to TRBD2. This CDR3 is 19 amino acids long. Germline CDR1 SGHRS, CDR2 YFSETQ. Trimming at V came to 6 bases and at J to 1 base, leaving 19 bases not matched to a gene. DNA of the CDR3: TGCGCCAGCACCGGGGGAGGTAGCGGGACCGTTGGAGGCACAGATACGCAGTATTTT. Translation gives CASTGGGSGTVGGTDTQYF. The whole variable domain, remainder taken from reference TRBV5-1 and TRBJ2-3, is KAGVTQTPRYLIKTRGQQVTLSCSPISGHRSVSWYQQTPGQGLQFLFEYFSETQRNKGNFPGRFSGRQFSNSRSEMNVSTLELGDSALYLCASTGGGSGTVGGTDTQYFGPGTRLTVL.

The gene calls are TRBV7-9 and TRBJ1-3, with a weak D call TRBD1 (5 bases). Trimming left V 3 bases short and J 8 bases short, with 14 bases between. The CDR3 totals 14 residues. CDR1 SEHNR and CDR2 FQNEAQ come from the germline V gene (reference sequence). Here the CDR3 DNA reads TGTGCCAGCAGCTTTTCCGGAGAAGGGGACACCATATATTTT. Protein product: CASSFSGEGDTIYF. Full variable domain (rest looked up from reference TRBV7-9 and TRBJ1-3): DTGVSQNPRHKITKRGQNVTFRCDPISEHNRLYWYRQTLGQGPEFLTYFQNEAQLEKSRLLSDRFSAERPKGSFSTLEIQRTEQGDSAMYLCASSFSGEGDTIYFGEGSWLTVV.

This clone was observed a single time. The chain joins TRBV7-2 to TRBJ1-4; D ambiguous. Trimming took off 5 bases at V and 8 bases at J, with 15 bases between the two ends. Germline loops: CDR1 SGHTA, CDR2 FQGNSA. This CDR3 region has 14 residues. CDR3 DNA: TGTGCCAGCAGCCCCGCCTTATGGGAAGAAAAACTGTTTTTT. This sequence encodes CASSPALWEEKLFF.

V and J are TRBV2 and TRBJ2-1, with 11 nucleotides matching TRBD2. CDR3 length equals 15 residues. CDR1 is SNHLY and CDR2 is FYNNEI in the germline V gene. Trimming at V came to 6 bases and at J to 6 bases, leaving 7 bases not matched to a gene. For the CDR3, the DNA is TGTGCCAGCAGGCCGGGACTAGCGGTTCGCAATGAGCAGTTCTTC. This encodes CASRPGLAVRNEQFF.

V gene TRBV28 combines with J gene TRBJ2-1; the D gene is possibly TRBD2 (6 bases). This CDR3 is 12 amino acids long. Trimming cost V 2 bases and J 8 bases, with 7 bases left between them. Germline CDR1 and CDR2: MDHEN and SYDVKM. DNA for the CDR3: TGTGCCAGCAGTTTAACTAGCCATGAGCAGTTCTTC. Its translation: CASSLTSHEQFF.

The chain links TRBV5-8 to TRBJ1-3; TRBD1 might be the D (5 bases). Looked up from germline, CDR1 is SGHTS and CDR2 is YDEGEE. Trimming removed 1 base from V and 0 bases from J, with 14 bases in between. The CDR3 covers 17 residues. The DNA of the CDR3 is TGTGCCAGCAGCTTGTCTGGGACTCCGAACTCTGGAAACACCATATATTTT. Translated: CASSLSGTPNSGNTIYF.

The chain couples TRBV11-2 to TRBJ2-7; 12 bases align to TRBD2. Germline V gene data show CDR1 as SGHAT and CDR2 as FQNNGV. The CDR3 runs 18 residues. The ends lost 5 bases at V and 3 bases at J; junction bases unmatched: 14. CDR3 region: CASSSLAGGIKNIYEQYF. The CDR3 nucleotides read TGTGCCAGCAGCAGCCTAGCGGGAGGGATTAAGAACATCTACGAGCAGTACTTC.

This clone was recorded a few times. CDR3 DNA sequence: TGTGCCAGTAGTTCACAAGTCGCGCAGCCCCAGCATTTT. Its translation: CASSSQVAQPQHF. The V call is TRBV19, the J call TRBJ1-5; D unresolved. This CDR3 is built from 13 residues. From germline, CDR1 is LNHDA and CDR2 SQIVND (reference sequence). V was cut by 5 bases and J by 7 bases, with 12 bases left in between.

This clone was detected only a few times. The CDR3 nucleotides read TGCAGCGTTGGGGAGAATCAGCCCCAGCATTTT. Residues: CSVGENQPQHF. This chain links TRBV29-1 with TRBJ1-5; D is unclear. Germline CDR1 SQVTM, CDR2 ANQGSEA. Trimming left V 4 bases short and J 4 bases short, with 5 bases between. The CDR3 totals 11 residues.

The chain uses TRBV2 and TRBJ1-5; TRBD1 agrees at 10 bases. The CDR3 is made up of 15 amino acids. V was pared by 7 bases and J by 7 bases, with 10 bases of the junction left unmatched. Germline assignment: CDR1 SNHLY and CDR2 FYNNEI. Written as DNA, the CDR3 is TGTGCCAGCACCTATAGGACAGGGGGACGGCAGCCCCAGCATTTT. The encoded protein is CASTYRTGGRQPQHF.

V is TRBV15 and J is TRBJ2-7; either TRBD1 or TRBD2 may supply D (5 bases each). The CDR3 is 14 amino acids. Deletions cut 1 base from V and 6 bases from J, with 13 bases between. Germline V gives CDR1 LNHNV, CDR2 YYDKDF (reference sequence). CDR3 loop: CATSRGGEGGEQYF. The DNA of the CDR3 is TGTGCCACCAGCAGAGGAGGGGAAGGCGGCGAGCAGTACTTC.

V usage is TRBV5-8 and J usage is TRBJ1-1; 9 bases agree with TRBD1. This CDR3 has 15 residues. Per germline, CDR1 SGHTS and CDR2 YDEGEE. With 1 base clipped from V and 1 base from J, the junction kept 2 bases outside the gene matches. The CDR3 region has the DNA TGTGCCAGCAGCTTGACAGGGGGCTGGAACACTGAAGCTTTCTTT. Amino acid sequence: CASSLTGGWNTEAFF. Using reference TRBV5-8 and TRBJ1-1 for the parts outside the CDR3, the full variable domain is EAGVTQSPTHLIKTRGQQATLRCSPISGHTSVYWYQQALGLGLQFLLWYDEGEERNRGNFPPRFSGRQFPNYSSELNVNALELEDSALYLCASSLTGGWNTEAFFGQGTRLTVV.

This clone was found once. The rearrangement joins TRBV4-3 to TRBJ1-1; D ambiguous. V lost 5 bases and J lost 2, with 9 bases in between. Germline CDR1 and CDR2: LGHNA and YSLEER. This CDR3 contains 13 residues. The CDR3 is CASSFRSNTEAFF. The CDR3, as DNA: TGCGCCAGCAGCTTTAGGAGTAACACTGAAGCTTTCTTT.

In DNA form, the CDR3 reads TGCGCCAGCAGCCATGATCCGACTGGAGCCAAAAACATTCAGTACTTC. As protein: CASSHDPTGAKNIQYF. This sequence joins TRBV4-1 and TRBJ2-4; no firm D call. Looked up from germline, CDR1 is MGHRA and CDR2 is YSYEKL. Trimming stripped 3 bases from V and 0 bases from J, with 12 bases between. This CDR3 comprises 16 residues.

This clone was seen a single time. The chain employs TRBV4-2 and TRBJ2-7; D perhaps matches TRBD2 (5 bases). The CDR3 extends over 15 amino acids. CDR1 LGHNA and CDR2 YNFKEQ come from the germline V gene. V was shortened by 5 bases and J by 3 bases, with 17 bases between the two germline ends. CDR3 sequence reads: CASSVGKGLIYEQYF. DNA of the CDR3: TGTGCCAGCAGCGTCGGGAAAGGGCTTATCTACGAGCAGTACTTC.

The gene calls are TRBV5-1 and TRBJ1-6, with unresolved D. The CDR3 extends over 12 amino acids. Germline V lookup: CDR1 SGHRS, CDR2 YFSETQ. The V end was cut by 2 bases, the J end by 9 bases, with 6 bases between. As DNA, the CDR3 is TGCGCCAGCAGCTTTGGGGTTTCACCCCTCCACTTT. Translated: CASSFGVSPLHF.

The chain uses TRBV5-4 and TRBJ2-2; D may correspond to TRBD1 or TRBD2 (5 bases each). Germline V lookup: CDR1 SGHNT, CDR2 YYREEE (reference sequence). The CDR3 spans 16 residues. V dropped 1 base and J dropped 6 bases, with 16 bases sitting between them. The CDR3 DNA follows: TGTGCCAGCAGCTTGAACCCCCCAGGGACGGCCGGGGAGCTGTTTTTT. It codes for CASSLNPPGTAGELFF.

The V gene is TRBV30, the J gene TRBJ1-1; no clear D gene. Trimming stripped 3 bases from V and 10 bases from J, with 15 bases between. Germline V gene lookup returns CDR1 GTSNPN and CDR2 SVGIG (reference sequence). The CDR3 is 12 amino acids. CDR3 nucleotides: TGTGCCTGGAGGAAGGTCAGGACCGGAGCTTTCTTT. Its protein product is CAWRKVRTGAFF.

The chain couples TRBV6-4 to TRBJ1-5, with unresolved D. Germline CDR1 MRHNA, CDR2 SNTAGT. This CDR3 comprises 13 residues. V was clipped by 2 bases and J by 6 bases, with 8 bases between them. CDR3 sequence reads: CASSDREGQPQHF. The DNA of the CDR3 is TGTGCCAGCAGTGACAGGGAGGGTCAGCCCCAGCATTTT.